The rows below give T cell receptor beta chains drawn from one sample of a study of T cells in localized non-small cell lung cancer. Produced via immunoSEQ multiplex PCR; TCRdb's table is partial and in-frame only. The repertoire holds under 50,000 clones, with 80% to 85% as singletons. Sequences were derived from peripheral blood mononuclear cells, sampled before any cancer treatment. All receptors come from a man aged 40 to 70 with stage III lung adenocarcinoma. Both conserved end residues are part of each CDR3. The order of the fields is J gene, clone size, V gene, D gene, CDR3 protein, CDR3 DNA. D genes are given only for firm matches. Part of the rows lack a size; the others show once, few, many or a class for expanded clones.

j_call: TRBJ1-2
clone_size: NA
v_call: TRBV29-1
d_call: NA
cdr3_aa: CSVAGTNYGYTF
cdr3_nt: TGCAGCGTTGCAGGCACTAACTATGGCTACACCTTC

j_call: TRBJ2-7
clone_size: NA
v_call: TRBV7-8
d_call: NA
cdr3_aa: CASSPGGSIYNSYEQYF
cdr3_nt: TGTGCCAGCAGCCCCGGCGGTTCGATCTACAACTCCTACGAGCAGTACTTC

j_call: TRBJ2-4
clone_size: NA
v_call: TRBV25-1
d_call: TRBD2
cdr3_aa: CASRPSGGELAKNIQYF
cdr3_nt: TGTGCCAGCAGGCCTAGCGGGGGGGAACTAGCCAAAAACATTCAGTACTTC

j_call: TRBJ1-5
clone_size: few
v_call: TRBV4-1
d_call: NA
cdr3_aa: CASSQTSINQPQHF
cdr3_nt: TGCGCCAGCAGCCAAACGTCGATAAATCAGCCCCAGCATTTT

j_call: TRBJ2-3
clone_size: NA
v_call: TRBV5-6
d_call: NA
cdr3_aa: CASGLVGGADTQYF
cdr3_nt: TGTGCCAGCGGCTTGGTTGGCGGGGCAGATACGCAGTATTTT

j_call: TRBJ1-2
clone_size: once
v_call: TRBV18
d_call: NA
cdr3_aa: CASSPSRTNYGYTF
cdr3_nt: TGTGCCAGCTCACCATCCCGCACTAACTATGGCTACACCTTC

j_call: TRBJ2-7
clone_size: NA
v_call: TRBV5-1
d_call: TRBD2
cdr3_aa: CASSGGLAASSYEQYF
cdr3_nt: TGCGCCAGCAGCGGGGGACTAGCGGCGAGCTCCTACGAGCAGTACTTC

j_call: TRBJ1-1
clone_size: NA
v_call: TRBV7-9
d_call: TRBD1
cdr3_aa: CASSLGQGEPGGTEAFF
cdr3_nt: TGTGCCAGCAGCTTAGGCCAGGGGGAACCCGGCGGCACTGAAGCTTTCTTT

j_call: TRBJ2-7
clone_size: NA
v_call: TRBV30
d_call: NA
cdr3_aa: CAWSSTLMYEQYF
cdr3_nt: TGTGCCTGGAGCTCTACGCTTATGTACGAGCAGTACTTC

j_call: TRBJ2-5
clone_size: NA
v_call: TRBV19
d_call: TRBD1
cdr3_aa: CASTETGGAETQYF
cdr3_nt: TGTGCCAGTACCGAGACAGGGGGCGCGGAGACCCAGTACTTC

j_call: TRBJ1-2
clone_size: NA
v_call: TRBV6-5
d_call: NA
cdr3_aa: CASSVGGNYGYTF
cdr3_nt: TGTGCCAGCAGTGTCGGGGGCAACTATGGCTACACCTTC

j_call: TRBJ1-1
clone_size: NA
v_call: TRBV2
d_call: NA
cdr3_aa: CASRDMNTEAFF
cdr3_nt: TGTGCCAGCAGGGATATGAACACTGAAGCTTTCTTT

j_call: TRBJ1-1
clone_size: NA
v_call: TRBV5-1
d_call: NA
cdr3_aa: CASSFGQPNTEAFF
cdr3_nt: TGCGCCAGCAGCTTTGGACAGCCGAACACTGAGGCTTTCTTT

j_call: TRBJ2-7
clone_size: NA
v_call: TRBV14
d_call: NA
cdr3_aa: CASSQEQGWYEQYF
cdr3_nt: TGTGCCAGCAGCCAAGAGCAGGGGTGGTACGAGCAGTACTTC

j_call: TRBJ1-6
clone_size: few
v_call: TRBV5-6
d_call: NA
cdr3_aa: CASSRNSPLHF
cdr3_nt: TGTGCCAGCAGCCGGAATTCACCCCTCCACTTT

j_call: TRBJ2-3
clone_size: NA
v_call: TRBV9
d_call: NA
cdr3_aa: CASSVDDSTDTQYF
cdr3_nt: TGTGCCAGCAGCGTAGATGATTCCACAGATACGCAGTATTTT

j_call: TRBJ2-3
clone_size: NA
v_call: TRBV5-1
d_call: NA
cdr3_aa: CASSSLGTGDTQYF
cdr3_nt: TGCGCCAGCAGCTCCCTAGGGACGGGCGATACGCAGTATTTT

j_call: TRBJ2-7
clone_size: NA
v_call: TRBV9
d_call: NA
cdr3_aa: CASSVEGGREQYF
cdr3_nt: TGTGCCAGCAGCGTAGAAGGGGGTCGCGAGCAGTACTTC

j_call: TRBJ2-3
clone_size: once
v_call: TRBV2
d_call: NA
cdr3_aa: CAPVLGTSPDTQYF
cdr3_nt: TGTGCCCCTGTCCTGGGGACATCCCCAGATACGCAGTATTTT

j_call: TRBJ2-2
clone_size: NA
v_call: TRBV2
d_call: NA
cdr3_aa: CASIQEEYTGELFF
cdr3_nt: TGTGCCAGCATCCAGGAGGAGTACACCGGGGAGCTGTTTTTT

j_call: TRBJ1-1
clone_size: few
v_call: TRBV6-6
d_call: NA
cdr3_aa: CASSYSMAFVEAFF
cdr3_nt: TGTGCCAGCAGTTACTCAATGGCTTTCGTCGAAGCTTTCTTT

j_call: TRBJ2-5
clone_size: NA
v_call: TRBV5-4
d_call: NA
cdr3_aa: CASSASKETQYF
cdr3_nt: TGTGCCAGCAGCGCATCTAAAGAGACCCAGTACTTC

j_call: TRBJ1-1
clone_size: NA
v_call: TRBV5-1
d_call: NA
cdr3_aa: CASSGTTEAFF
cdr3_nt: TGCGCCAGCAGCGGGACCACTGAAGCTTTCTTT